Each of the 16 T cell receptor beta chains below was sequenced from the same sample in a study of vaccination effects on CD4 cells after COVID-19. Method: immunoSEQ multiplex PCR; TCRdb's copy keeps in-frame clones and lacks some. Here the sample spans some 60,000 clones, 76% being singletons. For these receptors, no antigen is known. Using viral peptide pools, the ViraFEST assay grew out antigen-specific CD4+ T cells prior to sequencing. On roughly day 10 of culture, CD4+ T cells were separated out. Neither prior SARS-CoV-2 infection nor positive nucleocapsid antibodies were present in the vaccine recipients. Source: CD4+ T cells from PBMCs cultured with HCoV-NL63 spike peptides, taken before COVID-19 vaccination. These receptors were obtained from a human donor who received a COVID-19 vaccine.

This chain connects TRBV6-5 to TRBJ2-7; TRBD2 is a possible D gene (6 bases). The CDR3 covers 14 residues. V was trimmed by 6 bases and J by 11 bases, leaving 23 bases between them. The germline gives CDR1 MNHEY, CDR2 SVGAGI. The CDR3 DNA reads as TGTGCCAGCAGACAGCCGGGAGACGGGTTTATGGAGTACGTC. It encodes CASRQPGDGFMEYV.

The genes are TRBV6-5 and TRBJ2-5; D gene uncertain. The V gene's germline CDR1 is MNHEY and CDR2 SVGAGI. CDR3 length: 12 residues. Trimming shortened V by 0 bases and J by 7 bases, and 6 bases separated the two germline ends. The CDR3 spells CASSYSFRTQYF. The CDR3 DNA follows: TGTGCCAGCAGTTACTCTTTTCGGACCCAGTACTTC.

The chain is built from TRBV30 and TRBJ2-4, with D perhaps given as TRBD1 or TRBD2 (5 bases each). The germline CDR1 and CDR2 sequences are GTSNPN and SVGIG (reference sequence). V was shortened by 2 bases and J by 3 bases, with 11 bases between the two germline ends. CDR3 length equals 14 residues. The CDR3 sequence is CAWSWGSGKNIQYF. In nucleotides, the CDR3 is TGTGCCTGGAGTTGGGGGTCTGGCAAAAACATTCAGTACTTC.

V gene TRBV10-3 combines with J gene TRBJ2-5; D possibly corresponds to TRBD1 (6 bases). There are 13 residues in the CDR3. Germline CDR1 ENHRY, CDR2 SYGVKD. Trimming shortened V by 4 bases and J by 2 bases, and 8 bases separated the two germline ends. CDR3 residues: CAISGTVQETQYF. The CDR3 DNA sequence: TGTGCCATCAGTGGGACAGTACAAGAGACCCAGTACTTC.

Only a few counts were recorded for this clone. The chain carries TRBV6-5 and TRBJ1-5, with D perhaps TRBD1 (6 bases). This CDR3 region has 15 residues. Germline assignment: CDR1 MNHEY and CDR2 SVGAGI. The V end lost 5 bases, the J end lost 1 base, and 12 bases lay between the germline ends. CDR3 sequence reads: CASSPTGLSNQPQHF. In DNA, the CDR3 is TGTGCCAGCAGTCCTACAGGGCTCAGCAATCAGCCCCAGCATTTT.

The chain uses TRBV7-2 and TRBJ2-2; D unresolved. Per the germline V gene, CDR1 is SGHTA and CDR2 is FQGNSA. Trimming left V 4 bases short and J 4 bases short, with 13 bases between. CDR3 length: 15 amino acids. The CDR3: CASSSSPAPTGELFF. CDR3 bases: TGTGCCAGCAGCTCCTCCCCTGCACCCACCGGGGAGCTGTTTTTT. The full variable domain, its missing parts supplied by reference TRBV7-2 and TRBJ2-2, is GAGVSQSPSNKVTEKGKDVELRCDPISGHTALYWYRQSLGQGLEFLIYFQGNSAPDKSGLPSDRFSAERTGGSVSTLTIQRTQQEDSAVYLCASSSSPAPTGELFFGEGSRLTVL.

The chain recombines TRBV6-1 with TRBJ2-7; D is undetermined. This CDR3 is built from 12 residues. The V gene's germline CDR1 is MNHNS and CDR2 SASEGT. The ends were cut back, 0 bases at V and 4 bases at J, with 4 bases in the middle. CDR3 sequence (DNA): TGTGCCAGCAGTGAAGCCAGGTACGAGCAGTACGTC. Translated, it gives CASSEARYEQYV.

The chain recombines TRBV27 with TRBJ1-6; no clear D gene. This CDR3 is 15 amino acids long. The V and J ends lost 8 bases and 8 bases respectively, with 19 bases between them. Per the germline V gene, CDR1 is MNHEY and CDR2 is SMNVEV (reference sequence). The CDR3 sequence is CASHGVTAGDSPLHF. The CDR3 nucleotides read TGTGCCAGCCACGGAGTCACCGCCGGGGATTCACCCCTCCACTTT.

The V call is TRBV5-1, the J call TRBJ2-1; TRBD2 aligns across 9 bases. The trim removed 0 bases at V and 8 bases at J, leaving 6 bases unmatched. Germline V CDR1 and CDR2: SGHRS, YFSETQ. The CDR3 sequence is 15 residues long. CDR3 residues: CASSLGAGGPDEQFF. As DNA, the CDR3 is TGCGCCAGCAGCTTGGGGGCGGGGGGGCCCGATGAGCAGTTCTTC.

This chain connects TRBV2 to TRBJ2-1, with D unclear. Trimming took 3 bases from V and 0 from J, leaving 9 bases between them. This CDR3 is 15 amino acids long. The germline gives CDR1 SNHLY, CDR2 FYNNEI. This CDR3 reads CASSDYIFSYNEQFF. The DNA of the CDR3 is TGTGCCAGCAGTGATTACATTTTCTCCTACAATGAGCAGTTCTTC.

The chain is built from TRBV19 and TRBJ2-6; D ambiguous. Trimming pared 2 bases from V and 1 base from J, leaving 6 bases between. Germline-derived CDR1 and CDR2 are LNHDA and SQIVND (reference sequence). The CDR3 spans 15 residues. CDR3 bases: TGTGCCAGTAGTATACACCGTTCTGGGGCCAACGTCCTGACTTTC. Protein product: CASSIHRSGANVLTF.

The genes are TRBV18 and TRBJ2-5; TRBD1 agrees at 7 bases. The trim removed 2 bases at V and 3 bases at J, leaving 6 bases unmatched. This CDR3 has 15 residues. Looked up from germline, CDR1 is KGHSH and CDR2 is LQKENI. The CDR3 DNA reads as TGTGCCAGCTCACCAGGGACAGACGAAGAAGAGACCCAGTACTTC. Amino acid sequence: CASSPGTDEEETQYF.

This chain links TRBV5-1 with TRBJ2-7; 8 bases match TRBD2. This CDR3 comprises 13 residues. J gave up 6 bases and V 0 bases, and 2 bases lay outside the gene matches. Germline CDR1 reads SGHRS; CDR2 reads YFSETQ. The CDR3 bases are TGCGCCAGCAGCTTGGTGGCGGGGGGCGAGCAGTACGTC. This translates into CASSLVAGGEQYV.

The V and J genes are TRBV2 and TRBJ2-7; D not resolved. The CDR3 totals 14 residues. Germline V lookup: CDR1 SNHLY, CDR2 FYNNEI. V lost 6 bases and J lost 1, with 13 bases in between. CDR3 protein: CASSDFRGSYEQYV. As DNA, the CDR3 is TGTGCCAGCAGCGACTTCAGAGGTTCCTACGAGCAGTACGTC.

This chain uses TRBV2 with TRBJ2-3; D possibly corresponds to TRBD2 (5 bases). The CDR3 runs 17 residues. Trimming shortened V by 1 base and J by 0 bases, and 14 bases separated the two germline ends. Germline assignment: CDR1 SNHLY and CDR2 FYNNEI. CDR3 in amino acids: CASSEGPSLVSTDTQYF. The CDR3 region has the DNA TGTGCCAGCAGTGAAGGGCCTAGCCTCGTAAGCACAGATACGCAGTATTTT.

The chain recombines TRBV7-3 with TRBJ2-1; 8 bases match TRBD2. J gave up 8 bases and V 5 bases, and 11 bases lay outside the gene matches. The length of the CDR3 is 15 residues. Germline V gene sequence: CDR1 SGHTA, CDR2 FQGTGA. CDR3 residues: CASSVQSSGYHEQFF. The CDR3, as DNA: TGTGCCAGCAGCGTACAATCTAGCGGGTATCATGAGCAGTTCTTC.